This T cell receptor beta chain appears in the sequencing data of a study of cytomegalovirus exposure and HLA in healthy donors. The study, taken as a whole, reports: The study flagged approximately 180 TCR beta chains as cytomegalovirus-associated. The records held CMV serostatus as the only immune exposure information. The study dropped some indistinguishable V segments, TRBV6-2 and TRBV6-3 among them.

To note about this clone: What it binds is unknown.

Unrecorded immune exposures were likely, despite nominal health at sampling. Trimming left V 1 base short and J 6 bases short, with 7 bases between. CDR1 and CDR2 from the germline V gene are SGHAT and FQDESV (reference sequence). The CDR3 has 12 residues. It was with 60 Vbeta and 13 Jbeta primers that the PCR ran. Sequencing was performed with immunoSEQ multiplex PCR; in TCRdb, only in-frame clones are kept and a portion is missing. The table lists hundreds of thousands of clones, approximately 78% of them singletons. V gene TRBV11-1 combines with J gene TRBJ2-7; possibly TRBD1 for D (6 bases). Sequenced: PBMCs. The sequence was obtained from a male donor in good health and CMV-seronegative. In DNA, the CDR3 is TGTGCCAGCAGCTTAGGGACAGCCGAGCAGTACTTC. It encodes CASSLGTAEQYF.